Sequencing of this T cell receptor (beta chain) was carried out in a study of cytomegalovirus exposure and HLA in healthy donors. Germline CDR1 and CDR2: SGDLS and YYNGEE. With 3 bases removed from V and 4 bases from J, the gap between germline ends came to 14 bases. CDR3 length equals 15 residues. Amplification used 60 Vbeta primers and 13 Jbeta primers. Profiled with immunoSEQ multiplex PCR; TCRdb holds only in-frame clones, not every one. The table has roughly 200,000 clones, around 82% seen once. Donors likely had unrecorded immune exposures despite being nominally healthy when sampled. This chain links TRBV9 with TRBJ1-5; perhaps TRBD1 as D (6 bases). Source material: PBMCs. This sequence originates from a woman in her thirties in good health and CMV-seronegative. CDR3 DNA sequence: TGTGCCAGCAGCGCAACAGGGATAGGAAATCAGCCCCAGCATTTT. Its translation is CASSATGIGNQPQHF.